This T cell receptor (beta chain) emerged from a study of cytomegalovirus exposure and HLA in healthy donors. About the research overall: The use of the same platform for the 120 validation repertoires and the 550 to 850 first-cohort repertoires was reported by a later analysis.

Worth noting for this clone: Its antigen is still unknown.

Germline V gene data show CDR1 as SQVTM and CDR2 as ANQGSEA. This CDR3 has 14 amino acids. V lost 3 bases to trimming and J lost 5 bases; unmatched junction nucleotides: 6. Study results and limitations: Researchers counted around 180 TCR beta chains as cytomegalovirus-associated.

Clones were read by immunoSEQ multiplex PCR, and TCRdb kept only the in-frame ones, dropping some. The top ten hold roughly 4% of the sample, which has 90,000 to 110,000 clones, about 88% seen once. This clonotype originated in a woman younger than 35 in good health and CMV-seropositive. Sequencing input: PBMCs. The chain uses TRBV29-1 and TRBJ2-5; 10 bases match TRBD2. CDR3 coding DNA: TGCAGCGTTGACACTAGCGGGATGTATGAGACCCAGTACTTC. Amino acids: CSVDTSGMYETQYF.